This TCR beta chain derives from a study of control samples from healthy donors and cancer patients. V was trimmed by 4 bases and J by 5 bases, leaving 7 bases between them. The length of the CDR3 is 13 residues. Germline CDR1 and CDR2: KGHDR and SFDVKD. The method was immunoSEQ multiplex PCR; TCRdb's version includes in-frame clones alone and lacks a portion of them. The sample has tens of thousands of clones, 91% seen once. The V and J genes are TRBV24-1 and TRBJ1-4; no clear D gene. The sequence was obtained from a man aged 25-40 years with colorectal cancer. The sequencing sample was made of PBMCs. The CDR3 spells CATSEGSNEKLFF. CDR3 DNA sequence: TGTGCCACCAGTGAAGGGTCCAATGAAAAACTGTTTTTT.